This passage covers 2 T cell receptor beta chains from one sample sequenced in a study of Graves' ophthalmopathy and Graves' hyperthyroidism. RNA transcripts yielded amplified TCR beta CDR3 regions. RT-PCR with HTBI primers came first, then second-round multiplex PCR. TCRdb itself ran the multiplex PCR reads through MiXCR, one entry per CDR3 protein. The sample has around 670,000 distinct CDR3 sequences, about 44% seen once. Input material: peripheral blood. The origin of the receptors is an adult man with Graves' ophthalmopathy.

This clonotype occurred many times. V is TRBV10-3 and J is TRBJ1-6, with 9 bases matching TRBD1. V lost 10 bases, J lost 6 bases, and 7 bases stayed unmatched. From germline, CDR1 is ENHRY and CDR2 SYGVKD. This CDR3 comprises 14 residues. As DNA, the CDR3 is TGTGCCACCCGAATGGGACAGGGTAATTCACCCCTCCACTTT. Residues: CATRMGQGNSPLHF.

This CDR3 is CATSSVSGDRYDGYTF. CDR3 bases: TGTGCCACCAGCAGCGTCTCCGGGGACAGGTACGATGGCTACACCTTC. This chain links TRBV15 with TRBJ1-2; the match to TRBD1 covers 8 bases. Germline V gene data show CDR1 as LNHNV and CDR2 as YYDKDF (reference sequence). CDR3 length: 16 residues. V shed 3 bases, J shed 6 bases, and the junction held 12 bases outside the gene matches.